These 5 T cell receptor beta chains were sequenced from one sample in a study of T cells in Graves' hyperthyroidism and ophthalmopathy. Researchers amplified the TCR beta CDR3 regions from RNA transcripts. With the HTBI primer set, the TCR CDR3 went through a first round of RT-PCR. Each CDR3 protein is one row after TCRdb ran MiXCR on the multiplex PCR reads. This table holds roughly 700,000 distinct CDR3 sequences, roughly 17% found once. The sample taken for sequencing was blood. The source is a man aged 50 to 60 with Graves' hyperthyroidism.

The V gene is TRBV27, the J gene TRBJ1-1; D not certain. CDR3 size: 15 residues. In germline, CDR1 is MNHEY, CDR2 SMNVEV (reference sequence). V was cut by 1 base and J by 3 bases, with 12 bases left in between. CDR3 sequence: CASSLYRGGHTEAFF. DNA for the CDR3: TGTGCCAGCAGTTTATACCGGGGAGGGCACACTGAAGCTTTCTTT.

This clonotype was found many times. This sequence joins TRBV11-2 and TRBJ2-7; 10 positions match TRBD2. V was pared by 0 bases and J by 3 bases, with 5 bases of the junction left unmatched. Looked up from germline, CDR1 is SGHAT and CDR2 is FQNNGV. The CDR3 contains 16 residues. The chain's CDR3 is CASSLEDSGRFYEQYF. CDR3 coding DNA: TGTGCCAGCAGCTTAGAGGATAGCGGGAGGTTCTACGAGCAGTACTTC.

This clonotype was found many times. At one end, the junction sequence differs from germline, possibly due to a read error. The J gene is TRBJ1-1, the V gene TRBV5-1; TRBD1 aligns across 8 bases. The CDR3 has 14 residues. CDR1 is SGHRS and CDR2 is YFSETQ in the germline V gene. The CDR3 here is CASRLDRENTEAFF. CDR3 DNA sequence: TGCGCCAGCAGGTTGGACAGGGAGAACACTGAAGCTTTCTTT.

The chain has TRBV28 and TRBJ2-1, with D hard to call. The CDR3 sequence is 16 residues long. Trimming cost V 8 bases and J 4 bases, with 21 bases left between them. The germline V gene has CDR1 MDHEN and CDR2 SYDVKM. The CDR3 spells CASGLDRSPVYNEQFF. The CDR3, as DNA: TGTGCCAGCGGCTTAGATCGGAGTCCAGTTTACAATGAGCAGTTCTTC.

This chain uses TRBV6-2 or TRBV6-3 with TRBJ2-1; 8 bases map to TRBD1. Germline CDR1 reads MNHEY; CDR2 reads SVGEGT. Trimming at V came to 0 bases and at J to 4 bases, leaving 5 bases not matched to a gene. The CDR3 contains 16 residues. DNA of the CDR3: TGTGCCAGCAGTTACTCATCCAGGGGGCTGTACAATGAGCAGTTCTTC. Translating gives CASSYSSRGLYNEQFF.